This TCR beta chain comes out of a study of T-cell memory formation after mild COVID-19. Study as a whole: Most TCR clusters belonged to a single donor. Overall study results and limits: The study found contracting CD4+ clones mainly in CM and EM and contracting CD8+ clones in EMRA. Later expanders leaned CD4+, whereas day 15 to 85 contracting clones were balanced CD4/CD8. Some clones that responded turned up in pre-infection memory, which suggests that cross-reactive memory joined in.

Using its own MiXCR run on the 5' RACE reads, TCRdb lists one record per CDR3 protein. This sample has nearly 40,000 distinct CDR3 sequences, with 6.1% found just once. This clonotype appeared many times. Its antigen is undetermined. V trimming: 5 bases; J trimming: 2 bases; junction bases outside the gene matches: 6. CDR1 is SGHTA and CDR2 is FQGNSA in the germline V gene. CDR3 length: 15 residues. The clonotype was recovered from an adult who had mild COVID-19 (a few samples of this study predate the infection). Cell type and time point are not known. The sequenced sample consisted of PBMCs or a T cell subset sorted from them (not recorded which). The chain employs TRBV7-2 and TRBJ2-7; 10 nucleotides match TRBD2. The CDR3: CASSAWTSGTYEQYF. In DNA, the CDR3 is TGTGCCAGCAGCGCCTGGACTAGCGGAACCTACGAGCAGTACTTC.